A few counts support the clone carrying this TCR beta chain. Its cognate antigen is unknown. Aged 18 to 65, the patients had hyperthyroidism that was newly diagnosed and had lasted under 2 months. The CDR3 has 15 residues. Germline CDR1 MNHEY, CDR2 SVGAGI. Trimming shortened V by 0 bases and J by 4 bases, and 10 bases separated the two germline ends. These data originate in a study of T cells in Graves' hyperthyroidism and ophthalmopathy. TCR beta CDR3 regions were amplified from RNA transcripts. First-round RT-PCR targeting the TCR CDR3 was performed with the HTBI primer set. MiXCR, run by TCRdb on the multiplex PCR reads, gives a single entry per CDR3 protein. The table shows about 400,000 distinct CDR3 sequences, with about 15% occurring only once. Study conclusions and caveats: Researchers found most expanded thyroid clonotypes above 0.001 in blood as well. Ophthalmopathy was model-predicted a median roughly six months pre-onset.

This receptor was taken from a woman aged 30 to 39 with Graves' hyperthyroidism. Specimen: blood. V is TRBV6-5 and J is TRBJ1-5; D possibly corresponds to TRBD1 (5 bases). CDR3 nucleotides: TGTGCCAGCAGTTACTCCGACAGTTCAAATCAGCCCCAGCATTTT. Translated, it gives CASSYSDSSNQPQHF.